Listed below are T cell receptor beta chains from one sample, sequenced in a study of type 1 and type 2 diabetes patients. TCRdb reprocessed the multiplex PCR reads via MiXCR and lists one record per CDR3 protein. Of 250,000 or so distinct CDR3 sequences listed, 40% to 50% are singletons. The material sequenced was peripheral blood mononuclear cells (PBMCs). The receptors were gathered from a man between 18 and 29 years old with type 2 diabetes. CDR3s include the opening cysteine and the closing phenylalanine or tryptophan. Fields, in order: J gene, CDR3 length, D gene, clone size, V gene, CDR3 protein, CDR3 DNA. D genes are given only for firm matches. For some rows the clone size is stated as once, few or many, or as a class when expanded; others skip it.

TRBJ2-1 14 TRBD2 . TRBV28 CASRTSGRADEQFF TGTGCCAGCAGAACTAGCGGGAGGGCCGATGAGCAGTTCTTC
TRBJ1-1 12 TRBD1 many TRBV19 CASGTGNTEAFF TGTGCCAGCGGGACAGGGAACACTGAAGCTTTCTTT
TRBJ1-1 14 . . TRBV29-1 CSVRSLLLDTEAFF TGCAGCGTCCGCTCGCTGTTATTGGACACTGAAGCTTTCTTT
TRBJ1-2 13 TRBD1 . TRBV7-9 CASSIDREHGYTF TGTGCCAGCAGCATCGACAGGGAACATGGCTACACCTTC
TRBJ2-7 12 . few TRBV4-1 CASSLPIGEQYF TGCGCCAGCAGCCTCCCGATTGGCGAGCAGTACTTC
TRBJ2-1 13 . . TRBV28 CASSLGANNEQFF TGTGCCAGCAGTTTAGGGGCAAACAATGAGCAGTTCTTC
TRBJ2-1 14 TRBD2 . TRBV27 CASRLAGNHNEQFF TGTGCCAGCAGACTAGCGGGGAACCACAATGAGCAGTTCTTC
TRBJ1-5 15 . . TRBV7-2 CASSLSSRSNQPQHF TGTGCCAGCAGCTTATCTTCCCGGAGCAATCAGCCCCAGCATTTT
TRBJ1-1 14 . . TRBV7-2 CASSPAIIITEAFF TGTGCCAGCAGCCCTGCTATCATAATCACTGAAGCTTTCTTT
TRBJ2-7 16 TRBD2 . TRBV24-1 CATSAAGTSGSREQYF TGTGCCACCAGTGCTGCCGGGACTAGCGGGAGCCGCGAGCAGTACTTC
TRBJ2-1 14 . . TRBV12-3/TRBV12-4 CASSLGVSYNEQFF TGTGCCAGCAGTTTGGGGGTTTCCTACAATGAGCAGTTCTTC
TRBJ2-7 14 . . TRBV27 CASSLSYSNYEQYF TGTGCCAGCAGTTTATCGTACAGTAACTACGAGCAGTACTTC
TRBJ2-7 15 TRBD1 once TRBV2 CASPKDRGVREAQYF TGTGCCAGCCCAAAGGACAGGGGCGTTCGGGAGGCCCAGTACTTC
TRBJ2-2 14 . . TRBV4-3 CASSQVYWAGELFF TGCGCCAGCAGCCAGGTCTATTGGGCCGGGGAGCTGTTTTTT
TRBJ2-1 14 TRBD2 . TRBV30 CAWSVLAEVAGQFF TGTGCCTGGAGTGTACTAGCGGAAGTTGCTGGGCAGTTCTTC
TRBJ1-2 14 TRBD1 . TRBV5-1 CASSRGQGDYGYTF TGTGCCAGCAGTAGAGGACAGGGAGACTATGGCTACACCTTC
TRBJ1-2 18 . few TRBV19 CASSIAGLKPREEYGYTF TGTGCCAGTAGTATCGCAGGCCTAAAGCCAAGAGAAGAATATGGCTACACCTTC